Sequencing of this T cell receptor delta chain was carried out in a study of γδ T cells in repeated Plasmodium falciparum infection. Vgamma9/Vdelta2+ and Vdelta2-negative gammadelta T cells were flow-sorted from PBMC for bulk sequencing. The CDR3 contains 18 residues. Germline values: CDR1 GEAIGNYY, CDR2 EKD. The V gene end was trimmed by 2 bases and the J gene end by 3 bases; junction bases not matched to a gene: 11. This clone was counted a few times. TCRdb records a much larger clone's protein for this DNA, with a difference at residue 5 that likely arises from a read error; the protein given is the translation of the DNA. TCRdb redid clone calling on the multiplex PCR reads using CATT. The sample contains 93,000 or so delta-chain clones, 0.9% to 1% of which appear only once.

This sequence was found in a pool of human donors (malaria-infected and uninfected, not separated). The sequenced material came from gamma-delta T cells from blood. The chain uses TRDV2 and TRDJ1, with 13 bases identical to TRDD3. The J gene comes from matching the DNA to germline here; TCRdb lacks it. Written as DNA, the CDR3 is TGTGCCTGTGACAACGGGAAGTTACTGGGGGATACGCCCGATAAACTCATCTTT. Protein sequence: CACDNGKLLGDTPDKLIF.